The 20 T cell receptor beta chains listed next were all sequenced from one sample in a study of T cell changes during pregnancy in multiple sclerosis. Repertoires were generated with immunoSEQ multiplex PCR, while TCRdb's copy carries only in-frame clones and drops some. The table lists around 95,000 clones, around 94% of them singletons. The material was peripheral blood, obtained after pregnancy. These receptors all come from a female donor in good health, enrolled as a control in a pregnancy study.

The rearrangement links TRBV6-1 to TRBJ2-5; TRBD1 is a possible D gene (6 bases). From germline, CDR1 is MNHNS and CDR2 SASEGT. The CDR3 loop spans 15 amino acids. V shed 7 bases and J shed 2 bases, with 17 bases lying between them. Here the CDR3 reads CASTSPGTFQETQYF. CDR3 nucleotide sequence: TGTGCCAGCACCTCGCCTGGGACATTTCAAGAGACCCAGTACTTC.

This clone was recorded once. The chain has TRBV6-5 and TRBJ1-1, with D possibly being TRBD1 (6 bases). V was clipped by 7 bases and J by 1 base, with 16 bases between them. Germline V lookup: CDR1 MNHEY, CDR2 SVGAGI. The CDR3 totals 15 residues. The CDR3 sequence: CASISGGEENTEAFF. The CDR3, as DNA: TGTGCCAGCATTAGTGGGGGCGAGGAGAACACTGAAGCTTTCTTT.

CDR3 residues: CASSPTMGLYNEQFF. The DNA for the CDR3 is TGTGCCAGCTCACCGACCATGGGACTATACAATGAGCAGTTCTTC. The V gene is TRBV18, the J gene TRBJ2-1; TRBD2 matches at 7 bases. CDR1 and CDR2 (germline): KGHSH, LQKENI. The CDR3 covers 15 residues. V trimming: 3 bases; J trimming: 4 bases; junction bases outside the gene matches: 6.

The CDR3, as DNA: TGTGCCAGCAGCCAGGACAGGGCCTTCTCTTATGGCTACACCTTC. The encoded protein is CASSQDRAFSYGYTF. The chain links TRBV28 to TRBJ1-2; TRBD1 matches 8 bases. The CDR3 length is 15 residues. V lost 6 bases to trimming and J lost 5 bases; unmatched junction nucleotides: 11. Germline-derived CDR1 and CDR2 are MDHEN and SYDVKM.

This clone came up once. CDR3: CASSLLPGLAGVEQFF. Written as DNA, the CDR3 is TGTGCCAGCAGCTTATTACCGGGACTAGCGGGAGTAGAGCAGTTCTTC. The chain employs TRBV13 and TRBJ2-1; 14 positions agree with TRBD2. The germline gives CDR1 PRHDT, CDR2 FYEKMQ (reference sequence). V was pared by 2 bases and J by 10 bases, with 7 bases of the junction left unmatched. This CDR3 has 16 amino acids.

V and J are TRBV2 and TRBJ2-2; D not certain. This CDR3 is 13 amino acids long. Germline V gene lookup returns CDR1 SNHLY and CDR2 FYNNEI. With 7 bases removed from V and 0 bases from J, the gap between germline ends came to 6 bases. Written as DNA, the CDR3 is TGTGCCAGCACCCCGGCGAACACCGGGGAGCTGTTTTTT. Translated, it gives CASTPANTGELFF.

The V call is TRBV5-1, the J call TRBJ2-1, with D possibly matching TRBD2 (6 bases). V was clipped by 3 bases and J by 6 bases, with 16 bases between them. CDR1 SGHRS and CDR2 YFSETQ come from the germline V gene. The CDR3 contains 15 residues. The CDR3 here is CASSSPGVAINEQFF. The CDR3 bases are TGCGCCAGCAGCTCCCCGGGGGTAGCTATCAATGAGCAGTTCTTC.

This clone showed up just once. V is TRBV5-5 and J is TRBJ1-1, with D maybe TRBD1 (5 bases). The CDR3 length is 15 residues. Germline V gene sequence: CDR1 SGHKS, CDR2 YYEKEE (reference sequence). V was pared by 2 bases and J by 0 bases, with 11 bases between. CDR3 in amino acids: CASSFPGPMNTEAFF. The CDR3 DNA reads TGTGCCAGCAGCTTTCCAGGGCCCATGAACACTGAAGCTTTCTTT.

This chain links TRBV7-2 with TRBJ2-3; 10 positions agree with TRBD2. Germline V lookup: CDR1 SGHTA, CDR2 FQGNSA. This CDR3 is built from 14 residues. Trimming took 3 bases from V and 3 from J; bases not matched to a gene: 0. CDR3 nucleotides: TGTGCCAGCAGCTTTAGCGGGAGGACAGATACGCAGTATTTT. Amino acid sequence: CASSFSGRTDTQYF.

The chain couples TRBV5-5 to TRBJ2-7; 7 nucleotides line up with TRBD2. The V and J ends lost 0 bases and 4 bases, in that order; junction bases with no gene match: 7. Germline V gives CDR1 SGHKS, CDR2 YYEKEE (reference sequence). This CDR3 comprises 15 residues. In nucleotides, the CDR3 is TGTGCCAGCAGCTTGGTGCTAGCGGCAAGGTACGAGCAGTACTTC. Translated: CASSLVLAARYEQYF.

The chain employs TRBV6-1 and TRBJ2-7; D is uncertain. This CDR3 contains 14 residues. V lost 3 bases, J lost 3 bases, and 12 bases lay in between. The germline V gene encodes CDR1 MNHNS and CDR2 SASEGT. The CDR3 DNA follows: TGTGCCAGCAGTGAGTCCCTGCCGGTCTACGAGCAGTACTTC. This gives the protein CASSESLPVYEQYF.

The CDR3 DNA reads as TGTGCCAGCAGTGGGCTAGCTGTTAACAATGAGCAGTTCTTC. This translates into CASSGLAVNNEQFF. The V call is TRBV6-1, the J call TRBJ2-1; D perhaps matches TRBD2 (5 bases). V was pared by 4 bases and J by 5 bases, with 12 bases between. This CDR3 is 14 amino acids long. CDR1 is MNHNS and CDR2 is SASEGT in the germline V gene.

This clone has only one observation. V and J are TRBV28 and TRBJ2-7; TRBD2 might be the D (6 bases). The CDR3 runs to 14 residues. Germline V lookup: CDR1 MDHEN, CDR2 SYDVKM. V dropped 6 bases and J dropped 1 base, with 13 bases sitting between them. The CDR3 protein is CASSPAGLSYEQYF. CDR3 DNA sequence: TGTGCCAGCAGCCCCGCGGGACTTTCCTACGAGCAGTACTTC.

The chain recombines TRBV10-3 with TRBJ2-3; 9 bases match TRBD2. V lost 0 bases to trimming and J lost 6 bases; unmatched junction nucleotides: 10. Germline CDR1 and CDR2: ENHRY and SYGVKD. This CDR3 is 17 amino acids long. As DNA, the CDR3 is TGTGCCATCAGTGAGTCCTTGGCGGGAGGGCCGGGTGATACGCAGTATTTT. Its translation is CAISESLAGGPGDTQYF.

J is TRBJ2-3 and V is TRBV5-4; 12 bases map to TRBD2. V dropped 0 bases and J dropped 5; count of bases not matched to a gene: 7. This CDR3 comprises 17 residues. Germline CDR1 is SGHNT and CDR2 is YYREEE (reference sequence). Here the CDR3 DNA reads TGTGCCAGCAGCTTGGCCCCTAGCGGGAGGGGAATAGATACGCAGTATTTT. Protein product: CASSLAPSGRGIDTQYF.

This clone was detected once. This chain's CDR3 is CASRTGTDTNYGYTF. Written as DNA, the CDR3 is TGTGCCAGCAGGACCGGGACAGATACTAACTATGGCTACACCTTC. V is TRBV2 and J is TRBJ1-2, with TRBD1 identical over 7 bases. CDR1 is SNHLY and CDR2 is FYNNEI in the germline V gene. The CDR3 totals 15 residues. Unmatched junction bases numbered 7, after V lost 6 bases and J lost 0 bases.

This clone appeared a single time. The chain carries TRBV5-1 and TRBJ2-5; TRBD1 aligns across 8 bases. Germline values: CDR1 SGHRS, CDR2 YFSETQ. J lost 6 bases, V lost 0 bases, and 4 bases had no gene match. CDR3 length equals 14 residues. The CDR3, as DNA: TGCGCCAGCAGCTTGGGGCCAGGGGGCCAGACCCAGTACTTC. It codes for CASSLGPGGQTQYF.

The chain links TRBV28 to TRBJ2-3; D may be TRBD1 (5 bases). Germline lookup yields CDR1 MDHEN and CDR2 SYDVKM. V gave up 3 bases and J gave up 0 bases, with 19 bases separating them. This CDR3 spans 18 amino acids. CDR3 bases: TGTGCCAGCAGTTTGCGGCAGGGAAGGGCTTCTAGCACAGATACGCAGTATTTT. Translating gives CASSLRQGRASSTDTQYF.

This clone was detected once. The chain links TRBV4-1 to TRBJ2-7; D is possibly TRBD2 (6 bases). Germline CDR1 reads MGHRA; CDR2 reads YSYEKL. Trimming cost V 2 bases and J 6 bases, with 11 bases left between them. This CDR3 comprises 13 residues. CDR3 in amino acids: CASSQSSGSEQYF. The DNA for the CDR3 is TGCGCCAGCAGCCAATCGTCCGGGAGCGAGCAGTACTTC.

The rearrangement links TRBV6-5 to TRBJ2-7; 8 bases are a match to TRBD2. Germline V gene sequence: CDR1 MNHEY, CDR2 SVGAGI. V lost 3 bases and J lost 7; bases outside the gene matches: 5. This CDR3 region has 13 residues. Here the CDR3 DNA reads TGTGCCAGCAGTTATCAAGCGGGAGTTGAGCAGTACTTC. It codes for CASSYQAGVEQYF.